This passage covers 8 T cell receptor beta chains from one sample sequenced in a study of T-cell reconstitution after alpha-beta-depleted transplantation in children. Molecular barcoding with unique molecular identifiers was used for the TCRbeta library. TCRdb reprocessed the PCR reads via MiXCR and lists one record per CDR3 protein. The table records some 87,000 distinct CDR3 sequences, 15% of them present only once. The sequencing here drew on PBMCs, mostly from graft donor cells, taken 180 days after TCRalphabeta/CD19-depleted stem cell transplant. The receptors originated from a male patient aged 2-15 years who had a stem cell transplant for acute lymphoblastic leukemia, so the T cells may come from the graft donor.

This clonotype was counted at least ten times. J is TRBJ2-1 and V is TRBV6-5, with 7 bases fitting TRBD2. The junction had 3 bases not matched to a gene; V was cut back by 2 bases and J by 2 bases. This CDR3 has 15 residues. Germline V gene data show CDR1 as MNHEY and CDR2 as SVGAGI. The CDR3 DNA reads as TGTGCCAGCAGTTACCTAGGGACTACCTACAATGAGCAGTTCTTC. Translated: CASSYLGTTYNEQFF.

This clonotype was seen a handful of times. The rearrangement joins TRBV5-1 to TRBJ1-3, with D perhaps matching TRBD1 (5 bases). Trimming pared 0 bases from V and 0 bases from J, leaving 10 bases between. CDR3 length equals 16 residues. The germline gives CDR1 SGHRS, CDR2 YFSETQ. The CDR3: CASSLDRTFSGNTIYF. In DNA, the CDR3 is TGCGCCAGCAGCTTGGACAGGACCTTCTCTGGAAACACCATATATTTT.

This clonotype was detected a few times. The CDR3 DNA is TGTGCCAGCAGTTACTCGACGATAAAGACCCAGTACTTC. Its translation is CASSYSTIKTQYF. The chain couples TRBV6-5 to TRBJ2-5, with D unresolved. The CDR3 is 13 amino acids. The germline gives CDR1 MNHEY, CDR2 SVGAGI. Trimming left V 0 bases short and J 6 bases short, with 8 bases between.

This clonotype appeared a few times. V and J are TRBV30 and TRBJ1-2, with D maybe TRBD1 (5 bases). Trimming removed 2 bases at V and 4 bases at J, with 8 bases between. CDR3 length: 12 amino acids. Germline V gene data show CDR1 as GTSNPN and CDR2 as SVGIG (reference sequence). The DNA of the CDR3 is TGTGCCTGGAGTCCCGACAGCTATGGCTACACCTTC. Translating gives CAWSPDSYGYTF.

This sequence joins TRBV15 and TRBJ1-3; D might be TRBD1 (6 bases). The CDR3 spans 19 residues. CDR1 is LNHNV and CDR2 is YYDKDF in the germline V gene (reference sequence). The V and J ends lost 1 base and 0 bases respectively, with 19 bases between them. The CDR3 DNA follows: TGTGCCACCAGCAGAGGGGTGGGAACAGGGTTCTCCTCTGGAAACACCATATATTTT. It codes for CATSRGVGTGFSSGNTIYF.

This clonotype has ten or more counts. The chain uses TRBV5-4 and TRBJ2-1, with 7 bases fitting TRBD2. The CDR3 covers 15 residues. Germline-derived CDR1 and CDR2 are SGHNT and YYREEE (reference sequence). After removal of 2 bases from V and 4 bases from J, the junction contained 6 bases not matched to a gene. DNA of the CDR3: TGTGCCAGCAGCTTTTCGGGCGGGGGTTACAATGAGCAGTTCTTC. Translated, it gives CASSFSGGGYNEQFF.

This clonotype has only a few counts. This rearrangement joins TRBV30 to TRBJ1-5, with D possibly matching TRBD1 (5 bases). V gave up 1 base and J gave up 1 base, with 8 bases separating them. Per the germline V gene, CDR1 is GTSNPN and CDR2 is SVGIG (reference sequence). The CDR3 has 14 amino acids. The CDR3 sequence: CAWSGGQSNQPQHF. The CDR3 DNA follows: TGTGCCTGGAGTGGAGGACAAAGCAATCAGCCCCAGCATTTT.

This clonotype was counted between two and nine times. This sequence joins TRBV5-1 and TRBJ1-2, with TRBD1 identical over 8 bases. The J segment lost 6 bases and the V segment lost 0 bases, leaving 4 bases of the junction unmatched. Germline values: CDR1 SGHRS, CDR2 YFSETQ. CDR3 size: 14 residues. CDR3 protein: CASSLEGQGHGYTF. The CDR3 nucleotides are TGCGCCAGCAGCTTGGAAGGACAGGGTCATGGCTACACCTTC. The complete variable domain, with remaining parts taken from reference TRBV5-1 and TRBJ1-2, reads KAGVTQTPRYLIKTRGQQVTLSCSPISGHRSVSWYQQTPGQGLQFLFEYFSETQRNKGNFPGRFSGRQFSNSRSEMNVSTLELGDSALYLCASSLEGQGHGYTFGSGTRLTVV.